Each of the 16 T cell receptor beta chains below was sequenced from the same sample in a study of T cell changes during pregnancy in multiple sclerosis. Profiled with immunoSEQ multiplex PCR; TCRdb holds only in-frame clones, not every one. The sample includes fewer than 110,000 clones, 92% of them seen just once. Sample: peripheral blood, taken after pregnancy. Receptors originate from a female donor with multiple sclerosis, enrolled in a pregnancy study.

The genes are TRBV10-3 and TRBJ2-2; 7 positions agree with TRBD2. Trimming took 10 bases from V and 0 from J; bases not matched to a gene: 5. This CDR3 is 14 amino acids long. The germline V gene encodes CDR1 ENHRY and CDR2 SYGVKD. The CDR3 is CATSGLTNTGELFF. The DNA for the CDR3 is TGTGCCACCTCGGGACTAACGAACACCGGGGAGCTGTTTTTT.

This chain links TRBV7-2 with TRBJ1-4; 7 bases agree with TRBD1. V was pared by 5 bases and J by 7 bases, with 7 bases of the junction left unmatched. This CDR3 region has 14 residues. Per the germline V gene, CDR1 is SGHTA and CDR2 is FQGNSA. For the CDR3, the DNA is TGTGCCAGCAGCCAACAGACAGGGAGTGAAAAACTGTTTTTT. Translated, it gives CASSQQTGSEKLFF.

V is TRBV6-6 and J is TRBJ2-7; 7 bases agree with TRBD1. V dropped 8 bases and J dropped 0; count of bases not matched to a gene: 7. Germline V gene lookup returns CDR1 MNHNY and CDR2 SVGAGI (reference sequence). CDR3 size: 14 residues. This CDR3 is CASGKGQASYEQYF. In DNA, the CDR3 is TGTGCCAGCGGGAAAGGACAGGCCTCCTACGAGCAGTACTTC.

V and J are TRBV4-3 and TRBJ2-1, with TRBD2 matching 10 bases. Germline V gene sequence: CDR1 LGHNA, CDR2 YSLEER. This CDR3 is 18 amino acids long. V lost 0 bases to trimming and J lost 7 bases; unmatched junction nucleotides: 12. The CDR3 sequence is CASSQDMGERGGRNEQFF. DNA for the CDR3: TGCGCCAGCAGCCAAGATATGGGTGAGCGGGGGGGCCGGAATGAGCAGTTCTTC.

This chain links TRBV28 with TRBJ2-7, with 9 bases lining up with TRBD2. This CDR3 is built from 17 residues. Germline V CDR1 and CDR2: MDHEN, SYDVKM. The junction had 12 bases not matched to a gene; V was cut back by 2 bases and J by 4 bases. The CDR3 bases are TGTGCCAGCAGTTTAAGACTAGCGGCAGGAGGGTCTTACGAGCAGTACTTC. Amino acid sequence: CASSLRLAAGGSYEQYF. The entire variable domain, with the rest obtained from reference TRBV28 and TRBJ2-7, is as follows: DVKVTQSSRYLVKRTGEKVFLECVQDMDHENMFWYRQDPGLGLRLIYFSYDVKMKEKGDIPEGYSVSREKKERFSLILESASTNQTSMYLCASSLRLAAGGSYEQYFGPGTRLTVT.

The chain links TRBV11-1 to TRBJ1-5; D is perhaps TRBD1 (6 bases). Looked up from germline, CDR1 is SGHAT and CDR2 is FQDESV (reference sequence). With 3 bases removed from V and 4 bases from J, the gap between germline ends came to 13 bases. This CDR3 is 15 amino acids long. The chain's CDR3 is CASSLGRGKNQPQHF. Here the CDR3 DNA reads TGTGCCAGCAGCTTGGGCAGGGGAAAAAATCAGCCCCAGCATTTT.

This chain connects TRBV7-9 to TRBJ1-1; TRBD1 agrees at 8 bases. J gave up 1 base and V 5 bases, and 12 bases lay outside the gene matches. Germline V gene lookup returns CDR1 SEHNR and CDR2 FQNEAQ (reference sequence). The CDR3 runs to 17 residues. The CDR3 bases are TGTGCCAGCAGCACGGACAGGGACGGTGAGTGGAACACTGAAGCTTTCTTT. Translating gives CASSTDRDGEWNTEAFF.

The chain recombines TRBV15 with TRBJ2-7; TRBD1 agrees at 12 bases. V was clipped by 2 bases and J by 6 bases; unmatched bases: 8. CDR3 size: 16 residues. The germline V gene has CDR1 LNHNV and CDR2 YYDKDF (reference sequence). CDR3 coding DNA: TGTGCCACCAGCAGACAGCCGGGACAGGGGGCGTCCGAGCAGTACTTC. Protein sequence: CATSRQPGQGASEQYF.

The chain uses TRBV5-1 and TRBJ1-2; D remains unclear. The germline V gene has CDR1 SGHRS and CDR2 YFSETQ. V lost 0 bases and J 5 bases, leaving 8 bases between the germline ends. The length of the CDR3 is 13 residues. CDR3 protein: CASSLGGDYGYTF. The CDR3 DNA follows: TGCGCCAGCAGCTTGGGGGGAGATTATGGCTACACCTTC.

The chain has TRBV28 and TRBJ2-5; 9 bases map to TRBD2. V was pared by 5 bases and J by 1 base, with 14 bases of the junction left unmatched. This CDR3 region has 18 residues. Germline CDR1 and CDR2: MDHEN and SYDVKM. This chain's CDR3 is CASSPSWLAGSGQETQYF. The CDR3 DNA reads TGTGCCAGCAGTCCATCTTGGCTAGCGGGATCTGGCCAAGAGACCCAGTACTTC.

The rearrangement uses TRBV19 and TRBJ2-2; possible D gene TRBD1, 5 bases. The CDR3 totals 16 residues. Trimming took 6 bases from V and 0 from J, leaving 14 bases between them. Per the germline V gene, CDR1 is LNHDA and CDR2 is SQIVND (reference sequence). This CDR3 reads CASRMGWGANTGELFF. In nucleotides, the CDR3 is TGTGCCAGTAGGATGGGTTGGGGCGCGAACACCGGGGAGCTGTTTTTT.

This sequence joins TRBV19 and TRBJ2-2; tentative D call: TRBD1 (5 bases). V lost 6 bases and J 4 bases, leaving 9 bases between the germline ends. There are 13 residues in the CDR3. Germline-derived CDR1 and CDR2 are LNHDA and SQIVND (reference sequence). Here the CDR3 DNA reads TGTGCCAGTAGCGACAGAGGCACCGGGGAGCTGTTTTTT. Translating it yields CASSDRGTGELFF.

The chain employs TRBV7-2 and TRBJ1-3; D gene ambiguous. Germline V gives CDR1 SGHTA, CDR2 FQGNSA. CDR3 length: 15 residues. Trimming pared 5 bases from V and 1 base from J, leaving 12 bases between. This CDR3 is CASSPQAGSGNTIYF. In DNA, the CDR3 is TGTGCCAGCAGCCCCCAGGCGGGATCTGGAAACACCATATATTTT.

The rearrangement links TRBV7-2 to TRBJ1-2, with D unresolved. Germline CDR1 and CDR2: SGHTA and FQGNSA. The CDR3 covers 14 residues. V was trimmed by 4 bases and J by 3 bases, leaving 12 bases between them. The chain's CDR3 is CASSSRYRDYGYTF. CDR3 DNA: TGTGCCAGCAGCTCACGGTATCGCGACTATGGCTACACCTTC.

The gene calls are TRBV5-4 and TRBJ1-1; no definite D call. This CDR3 spans 15 amino acids. The ends were cut back, 1 base at V and 4 bases at J, with 14 bases in the middle. The germline V gene encodes CDR1 SGHNT and CDR2 YYREEE (reference sequence). CDR3 sequence (DNA): TGTGCCAGCAGCTTGTTCCCGGAGGGAGTCACTGAAGCTTTCTTT. It encodes CASSLFPEGVTEAFF.

This chain's CDR3 is CASSSSGLAYYNEQFF. In DNA, the CDR3 is TGTGCCAGCAGCTCATCCGGACTAGCGTATTACAATGAGCAGTTCTTC. The V gene is TRBV11-3, the J gene TRBJ2-1; 9 bases match TRBD2. Losses at the gene ends were 4 bases for V and 4 bases for J; bases not matched to a gene: 8. The CDR3 extends over 16 amino acids. From germline, CDR1 is SGHNT and CDR2 YENEEA.